This is a list of T cell receptor beta chains from one sample in a study of CD8 T cells in ankylosing spondylitis. A single record per CDR3 protein comes from TCRdb applying MiXCR to the 5' RACE reads. The data hold about 360,000 distinct CDR3 sequences, with 20% to 25% observed a single time. Sequencing was performed on blood, either unsorted or a sorted T cell fraction (not recorded which). The receptors were sampled from a male donor with ankylosing spondylitis or in good health (not recorded which). CDR3s include the opening cysteine and the closing phenylalanine or tryptophan.

v_gene,j_gene,CDR3aa
TRBV28,TRBJ2-2,CASSWGRSSVNTGELFF
TRBV4-1,TRBJ2-3,CASSQANTGDADTQYF
TRBV20-1,TRBJ1-1,CSARVRIPNTEAFF
TRBV7-6,TRBJ2-2,CASSPDTLNTGELFF
TRBV12-3/TRBV12-4,TRBJ2-1,CASTPSGGGPYNEQFF
TRBV29-1,TRBJ2-7,CSVPGGTGSYEQYF
TRBV27,TRBJ2-3,CASSFLDTLKTRTDTQYF
TRBV5-1,TRBJ2-1,CASSYLAGGLYNEQFF
TRBV29-1,TRBJ2-1,CGLRTGYNEQFF
TRBV7-8,TRBJ2-5,CASSSGGEGRTQETQYF
TRBV4-2,TRBJ2-4,CASSQGTNIQYF
TRBV21-1,TRBJ2-7,CASSPTTQSYEQYF
TRBV7-8,TRBJ2-7,CASSLGGLRSYEQYF
TRBV10-3,TRBJ2-7,CAISEPDESYEQYF
TRBV7-2,TRBJ2-2,CASRPPGTGELFF
TRBV29-1,TRBJ1-2,CSVVGQGRYGYTF
TRBV7-9,TRBJ2-1,CASSPLLGQYNEQFF
TRBV20-1,TRBJ2-7,CSARDLPGLASYEQYF
TRBV20-1,TRBJ2-7,CSARDRMSSYEQYF
TRBV10-3,TRBJ2-7,CAITSVGFNEQYF
TRBV27,TRBJ2-4,CASRTTGGYGNIQYF
TRBV6-5,TRBJ2-7,CASSYGTGGGGPYYEQYF
TRBV12-3/TRBV12-4,TRBJ2-2,CASSFYEENTGELFF
TRBV20-1,TRBJ2-7,CSASPQMKRGTYEQYF
TRBV27,TRBJ1-6,CASSLNGSPLHF
TRBV6-1,TRBJ2-1,CASTRDGNNEQFF
TRBV12-3/TRBV12-4,TRBJ2-3,CASSPPTSGYTDTQYF
TRBV7-9,TRBJ2-7,CASSSRPDGHEQYF
TRBV12-3/TRBV12-4,TRBJ1-5,CASSAGTSRSNQPQHF
TRBV24-1,TRBJ2-1,CATSDPADGQEYNEQFF
TRBV12-3/TRBV12-4,TRBJ2-3,CASSLYGDTDTQYF
TRBV3-1,TRBJ2-5,CASSQDDEWSVQETQYF
TRBV3-1,TRBJ1-2,CASSLGDIYGYTF
TRBV10-2,TRBJ2-1,CASSELAQNYNEQFF
TRBV3-1,TRBJ2-7,CASSQVLDPGQQYF
TRBV20-1,TRBJ2-7,CSARDLGTPPYEQYF
TRBV7-6,TRBJ1-1,CASSAPRRQGMNTEAFF
TRBV27,TRBJ2-1,CASSPGTRPWNEQFF
TRBV27,TRBJ1-1,CASSLSAGEAFF
TRBV2,TRBJ2-5,CASSGFTGPLRETQYF
TRBV7-3,TRBJ2-1,CASSLSGTPGDEQFF
TRBV7-9,TRBJ2-2,CASSSGQGYTGELFF
TRBV12-3/TRBV12-4,TRBJ1-1,CASNSAREAFF
TRBV4-1,TRBJ2-3,CASSPPATDTDTQYF
TRBV20-1,TRBJ2-5,CSAPGTIQETQYF
TRBV10-3,TRBJ2-5,CAISAVVGNKQGHLQETQYF
TRBV12-3/TRBV12-4,TRBJ2-7,CASSLEVGPIYEQYF
TRBV7-8,TRBJ2-7,CASSLVGTGGYEQYF
TRBV27,TRBJ2-1,CASRNGQGVYNEQFF
TRBV7-9,TRBJ2-7,CASSLTGYEQYF
TRBV25-1,TRBJ1-2,CASSDPQGKDGYTF
TRBV4-1,TRBJ2-7,CASSQTPGSSSYEQYF
TRBV20-1,TRBJ2-2,CSASGGLVVTGELFF